The TCR beta chain under discussion was sequenced for a study of breast tumors, draining lymph nodes, adjacent tissues. Study-wide results and limits: Tumor TCR diversity was below lymph nodes but above nontumor tissue. Data fit most tumor T cells coming from lymph node, expanding in tumor. Luminal-like breast cancer showed significantly greater tumor-nontumor repertoire similarity than basal-like breast cancer did.

Using its own MiXCR run on the multiplex PCR reads, TCRdb lists one record per CDR3 protein. The sample has some 200,000 distinct CDR3 sequences, approximately 31% seen once; the top ten hold about 4.3%. This clonotype was seen more than once but under ten times. As yet, its antigen is unknown. Germline values: CDR1 MNHEY, CDR2 SVGAGI. CDR3 length equals 13 residues. Trimming took 5 bases from V and 7 from J, leaving 12 bases between them. Axillary draining lymph nodes of breast cancer patients supplied the node samples. The sample consisted of axillary lymph node tissue. The origin of this receptor is a female donor with breast cancer. Some clones in this sample may be carry-over from other donors' samples. The chain uses TRBV6-5 and TRBJ1-5, with D possibly TRBD1 on 5 matching bases. The CDR3 reads CASSHGGGQPQHF. The CDR3 nucleotides are TGTGCCAGCAGTCACGGGGGAGGACAGCCCCAGCATTTT.